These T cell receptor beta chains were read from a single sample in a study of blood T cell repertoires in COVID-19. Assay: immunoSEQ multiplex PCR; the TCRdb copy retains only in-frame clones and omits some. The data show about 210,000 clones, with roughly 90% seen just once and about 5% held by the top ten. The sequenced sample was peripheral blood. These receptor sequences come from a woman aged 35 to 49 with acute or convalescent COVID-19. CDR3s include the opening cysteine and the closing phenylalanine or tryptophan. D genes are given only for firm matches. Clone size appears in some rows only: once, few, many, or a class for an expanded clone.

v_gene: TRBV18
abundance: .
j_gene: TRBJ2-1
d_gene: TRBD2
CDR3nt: TGTGCCAGCGCAACAGGACTAGCATCCTACAATGAGCAGTTCTTC
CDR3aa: CASATGLASYNEQFF

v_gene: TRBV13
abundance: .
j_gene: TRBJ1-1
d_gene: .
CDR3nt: TGTGCCAGCAGCCCGGGGTCGGTAAAGTTCGAAGCTTTCTTT
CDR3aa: CASSPGSVKFEAFF

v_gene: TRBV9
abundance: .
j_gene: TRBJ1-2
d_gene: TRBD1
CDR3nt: TGTGCCAGCAGCCCCAGGACAGGGTACTATGGCTACACCTTC
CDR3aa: CASSPRTGYYGYTF

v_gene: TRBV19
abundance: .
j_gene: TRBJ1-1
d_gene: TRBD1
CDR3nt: TGTGCCAGTAGGCGACCGGGACAGGGCTTCACTGAAGCTTTCTTT
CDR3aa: CASRRPGQGFTEAFF

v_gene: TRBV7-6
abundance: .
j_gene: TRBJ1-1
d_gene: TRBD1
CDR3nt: TGTGCCAGCAGCTCGGGGACAGGGGACACTGAAGCTTTCTTT
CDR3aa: CASSSGTGDTEAFF

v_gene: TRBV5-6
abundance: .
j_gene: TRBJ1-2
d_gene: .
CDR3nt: TGTGCCAGCAGCTTGGGAGAGGGGAGGAACTATGGCTACACCTTC
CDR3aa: CASSLGEGRNYGYTF

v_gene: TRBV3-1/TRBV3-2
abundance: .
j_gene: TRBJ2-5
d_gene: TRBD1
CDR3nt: TGTGCCAGCAGCCTTCCCTCGGGACAGCAAGAGACCCAGTACTTC
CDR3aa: CASSLPSGQQETQYF

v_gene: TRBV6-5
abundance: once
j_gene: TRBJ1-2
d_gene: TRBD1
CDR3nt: TGTGCCAGCAGTCGGACAGGAAGCTATGGCTACACCTTC
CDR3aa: CASSRTGSYGYTF

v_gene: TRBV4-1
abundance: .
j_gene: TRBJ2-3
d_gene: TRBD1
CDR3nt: TGCGCCAGTCAGGGGGTTCAAGATACGCAGTATTTT
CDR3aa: CASQGVQDTQYF

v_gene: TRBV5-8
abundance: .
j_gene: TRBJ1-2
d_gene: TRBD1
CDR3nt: TGTGCCAGCAGCTTGTCCCCGGGACAGGGCCTTAGGACCACCTTC
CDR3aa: CASSLSPGQGLRTTF

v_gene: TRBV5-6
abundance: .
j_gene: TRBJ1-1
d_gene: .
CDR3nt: TGTGCCAGCAGCTTCAGGGCAACGATTGTTACTGAAGCTTTCTTT
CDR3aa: CASSFRATIVTEAFF

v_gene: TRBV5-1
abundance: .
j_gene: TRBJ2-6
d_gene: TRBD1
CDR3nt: TGCGCCAGCAGCGGACAGGGGTTTTCCTCTGGGGCCAACGTCCTGACTTTC
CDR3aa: CASSGQGFSSGANVLTF

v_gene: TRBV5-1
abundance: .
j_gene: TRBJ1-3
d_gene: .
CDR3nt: TGCGCCAGCAGCTTGTCCACAGATGGAAACACCATATATTTT
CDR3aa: CASSLSTDGNTIYF

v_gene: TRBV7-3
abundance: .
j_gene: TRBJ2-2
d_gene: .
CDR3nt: TGTGCCAGCAGCTTTTCGGACACCGGGGAGCTGTTTTTT
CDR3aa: CASSFSDTGELFF

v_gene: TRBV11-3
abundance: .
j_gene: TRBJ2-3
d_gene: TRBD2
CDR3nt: TGTGCCAGCAGCTCCAGAAGCGGGGGGGCAGGCGATACGCAGTATTTT
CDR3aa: CASSSRSGGAGDTQYF

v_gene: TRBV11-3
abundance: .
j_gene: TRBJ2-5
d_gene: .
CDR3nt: TGTGCCAGCAGCTTAGGGGGGGCTAGCGGACAAGAGACCCAGTACTTC
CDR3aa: CASSLGGASGQETQYF

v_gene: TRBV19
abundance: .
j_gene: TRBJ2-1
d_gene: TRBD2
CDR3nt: TGTGCCAGTAGTGGTCTAGCGGGGTATTTCAATGAGCAGTTCTTC
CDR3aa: CASSGLAGYFNEQFF

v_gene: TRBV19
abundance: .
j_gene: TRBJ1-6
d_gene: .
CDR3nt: TGTGCCAGTAGTATGAACAGGGTTGGCAATTCACCCCTCCACTTT
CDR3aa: CASSMNRVGNSPLHF

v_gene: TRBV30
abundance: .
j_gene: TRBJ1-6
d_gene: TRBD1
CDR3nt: TGTGCCTCCACAGGGGGTCGTGTTACTAATTCACCCCTCCACTTT
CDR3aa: CASTGGRVTNSPLHF

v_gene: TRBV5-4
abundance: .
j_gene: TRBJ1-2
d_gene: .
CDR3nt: TGTGCCAGCAGCCAGAGAGGGCTTCATGGCTACACCTTC
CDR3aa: CASSQRGLHGYTF

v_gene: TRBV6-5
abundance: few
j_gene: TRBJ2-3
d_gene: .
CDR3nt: TGTGCCGGGCAGGGTTCGAGACACACAGATACGCAGTATTTT
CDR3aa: CAGQGSRHTDTQYF

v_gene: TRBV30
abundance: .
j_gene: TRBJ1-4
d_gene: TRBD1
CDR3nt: TGTGCCTGGAGTCCCTTTCAGGGGGCCTGGGCAACTAATGAAAAACTGTTTTTT
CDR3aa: CAWSPFQGAWATNEKLFF

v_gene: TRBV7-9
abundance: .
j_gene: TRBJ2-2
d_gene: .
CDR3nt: TGTGCCAGCCTTAGGGGCGATGCCACCGGGGAGCTGTTTTTT
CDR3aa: CASLRGDATGELFF

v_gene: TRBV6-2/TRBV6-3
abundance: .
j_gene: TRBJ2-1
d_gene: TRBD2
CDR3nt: TGTGCCAGCAGCCGGACTAGCGGGGGCATTTACAATGAGCAGTTCTTC
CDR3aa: CASSRTSGGIYNEQFF

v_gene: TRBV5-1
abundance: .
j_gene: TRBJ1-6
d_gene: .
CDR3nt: TGCGCCAGCAGTGAATCGTCAGGGGATTCACCCCTCCACTTT
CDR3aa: CASSESSGDSPLHF

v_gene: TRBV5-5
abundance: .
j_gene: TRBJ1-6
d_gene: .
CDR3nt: TGTGCCAGCAGCTTGGCCGGGCCCCCGGGGCCCCTCCACTTT
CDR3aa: CASSLAGPPGPLHF

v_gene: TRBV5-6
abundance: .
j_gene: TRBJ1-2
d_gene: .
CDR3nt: TGTGCCAGCAGCAAGGACAGCCCCTATGGCTACACCTTC
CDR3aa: CASSKDSPYGYTF

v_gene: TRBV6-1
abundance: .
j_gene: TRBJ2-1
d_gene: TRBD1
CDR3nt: TGTGCCAGCAGTGATGAACCGGGACAGGGGATCCCCAATGAGCAGTTCTTC
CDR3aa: CASSDEPGQGIPNEQFF

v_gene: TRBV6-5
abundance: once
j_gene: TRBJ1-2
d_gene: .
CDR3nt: TGTGCCAGCATTTGGCGGACTAACTATGGCTACACCTTC
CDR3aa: CASIWRTNYGYTF

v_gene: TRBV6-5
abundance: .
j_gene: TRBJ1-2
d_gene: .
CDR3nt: TGTGCCAGCAGTTACGCCCTATTAGCTAATGGCTACACCTTC
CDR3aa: CASSYALLANGYTF

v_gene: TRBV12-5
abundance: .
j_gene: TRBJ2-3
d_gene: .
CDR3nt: TGTGCTAGTGGTTTGCTCGGTCCTAGCACAGATACGCAGTATTTT
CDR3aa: CASGLLGPSTDTQYF

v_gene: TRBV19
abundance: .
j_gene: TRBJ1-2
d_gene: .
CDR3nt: TGTGCCAGTATTCGGACAGCGTTCCTCGAGGTCGATGGCTACACCTTC
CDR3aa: CASIRTAFLEVDGYTF

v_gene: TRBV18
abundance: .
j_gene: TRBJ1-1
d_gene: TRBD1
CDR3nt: TGTGCCAGCTCACCCACGGAGCAGGGGGCCCTGAACACTGAAGCTTTCTTT
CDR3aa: CASSPTEQGALNTEAFF

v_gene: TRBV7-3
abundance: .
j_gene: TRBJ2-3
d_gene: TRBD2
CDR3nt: TGTGCCAGCAGCGGTCCTAGCGGTGACCCCACAGATACGCAGTATTTT
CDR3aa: CASSGPSGDPTDTQYF

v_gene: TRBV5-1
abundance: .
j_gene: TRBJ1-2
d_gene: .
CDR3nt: TGCGCCAGCAGCCCCGGGACACACTATGGCTACACCTTC
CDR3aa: CASSPGTHYGYTF

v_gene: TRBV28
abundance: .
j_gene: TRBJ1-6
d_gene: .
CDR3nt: TGTGCCAGCAGTTTTCCCCTCGGTGATTCACCCCTCCACTTT
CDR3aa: CASSFPLGDSPLHF

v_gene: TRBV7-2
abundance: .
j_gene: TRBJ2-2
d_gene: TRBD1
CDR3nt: TGTGCCAGCAGCTTAGACAGGGGGATGAGCGGGGAGCTGTTTTTT
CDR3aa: CASSLDRGMSGELFF

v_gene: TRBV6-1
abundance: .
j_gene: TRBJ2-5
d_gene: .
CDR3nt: TGTGCCAGCAGTGAAGGGGGCGGGGCGGAGACCCAGTACTTC
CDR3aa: CASSEGGGAETQYF

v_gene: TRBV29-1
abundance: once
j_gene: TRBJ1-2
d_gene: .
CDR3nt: TGCAGCGGTGCCGAGCGTGGTGGCTACACCTTC
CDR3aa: CSGAERGGYTF

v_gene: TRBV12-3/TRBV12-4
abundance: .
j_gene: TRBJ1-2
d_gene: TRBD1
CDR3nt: TGTGCCAGCGGGCGGACAGGGGGCTACACCTTC
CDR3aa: CASGRTGGYTF

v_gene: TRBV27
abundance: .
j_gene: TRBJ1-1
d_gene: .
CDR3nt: TGTGCCAGCAGTCACATGAACACTGAAGCTTTCTTT
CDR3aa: CASSHMNTEAFF

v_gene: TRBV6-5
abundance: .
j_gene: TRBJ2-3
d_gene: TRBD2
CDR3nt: TGTGCCAGCAGGGTCCCGGGACTAGCCGGAGATACGCAGTATTTT
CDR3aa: CASRVPGLAGDTQYF

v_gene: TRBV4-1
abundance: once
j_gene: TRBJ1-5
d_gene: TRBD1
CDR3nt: TGCGCCAGCAGCCAAACCCGGGACAGGGGCTGGGGCAATCAGCCCCAGCATTTT
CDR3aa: CASSQTRDRGWGNQPQHF

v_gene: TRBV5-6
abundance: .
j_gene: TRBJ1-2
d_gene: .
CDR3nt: TGTGCCAGCAGCTCCCGACTGGGCTACACCTTC
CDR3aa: CASSSRLGYTF

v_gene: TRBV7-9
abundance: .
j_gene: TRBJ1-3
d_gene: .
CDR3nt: TGTGCCAGCGCGGACAGACGTAACACCATATATTTT
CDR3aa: CASADRRNTIYF

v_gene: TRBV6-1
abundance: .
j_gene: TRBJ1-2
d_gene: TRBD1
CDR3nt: TGTGCCAGCACTGACAGGGGCCCGCTGGACTATGGCTACACCTTC
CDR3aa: CASTDRGPLDYGYTF